The rows below give T cell receptor beta chains drawn from one sample of a study of cytomegalovirus exposure and HLA in healthy donors. This table comes from immunoSEQ multiplex PCR, and its TCRdb copy is limited to in-frame clones, with some not included. The repertoire holds 45,000 to 65,000 clones, with 93% as singletons. The sequenced material came from PBMCs. The receptors stem from a woman aged 18-29 years in good health and CMV-seropositive. Both conserved end residues are trimmed from each CDR3.

v_call cdr3_aa
TRBV11-2 ASSSTRLPGPSYEQY
TRBV9 ASSVPDLAPGEQF
TRBV10-3 ATQDSGGNQPQH
TRBV5-1 ASSAGRQNSPLH
TRBV18 ASSATGVRETQY
TRBV5-1 ASSLGGDQPQH
TRBV18 ASSPGQHEKLF
TRBV5-1 ASSLSRTGGLTDTQY
TRBV5-1 ASSLTQGSTGELF
TRBV11-1 ASSFLAGARTDTQY
TRBV4-3 ASSQDYRGSYEQY
TRBV19 ASSTSGQWRGYT
TRBV27 ASAFSPWDKEQY
TRBV28 ASSLAGHYEQY
TRBV19 ASSIDRGTSPLH
TRBV10-3 AIRIAGEGNEQF
TRBV7-2 ASSSEEVRWGYT
TRBV4-1 ASSQDGTGHDLGAF
TRBV6-4 ASKKDIYTEAF
TRBV6-1 ASSEGGTYGYT
TRBV4-1 ASSQDLYRGETEAF
TRBV29-1 SGRSRDRGREQF
TRBV27 ASSYGSNYGYT
TRBV18 ASSLRGGDTQY
TRBV6-1 ASSDRVSYNSPLH
TRBV18 ASSRTGNEEQY
TRBV2 ASTGSGANVLT
TRBV19 ASSMFGGTGPHSTDTQY
TRBV18 ASSPERPSVTGELF
TRBV6-4 ASSDSGTSGYNEQF
TRBV2 ASSGLDRGKTYNEQF
TRBV27 ASRRFGDRIDPEQF
TRBV28 ASIGAEAF
TRBV5-4 ASSLNIDVQGRGYT
TRBV27 ASRGRTGNTGELF
TRBV11-2 ASSLDRSRAGYT
TRBV6-5 ASKLQGYSNQPQH
TRBV10-3 AIRSGGSDTGELF
TRBV9 ASSVAGGFQETQY
TRBV7-7 ASSRRGDPPYNEQF
TRBV28 ASITAGRSYEQY
TRBV28 ASSLLGAGGHQPQH
TRBV6-1 ASRTSAYNEQF
TRBV18 ASSPGTGGQETQY
TRBV7-9 ASSLASPHGYTEAF
TRBV6-5 ASSGARGHQPQH
TRBV2 AGFAGANVLT
TRBV25-1 ASSVSSAGPEF
TRBV9 ASSPGQGGYGYT
TRBV29-1 SVGQGNTEAF
TRBV15 ASRLAGNTDTQY